The rows below give T cell receptor beta chains drawn from one sample of a study of PD-1 blockade in classical Hodgkin lymphoma. Data came from immunoSEQ multiplex PCR; TCRdb stores just in-frame clones and leaves some out. The table has some 19,000 clones, around 79% seen once. The material sequenced was peripheral blood mononuclear cells (PBMCs), taken before the fourth cycle of nivolumab. These receptors were collected from a human donor with classical Hodgkin lymphoma. Both conserved end residues are part of each CDR3.

v_gene: TRBV27; CDR3aa: CASSLSNDPWQYTDTQYF
v_gene: TRBV5-1; CDR3aa: CASSRTGGGLNEQYF
v_gene: TRBV23-1; CDR3aa: CASTRTGTEAFF
v_gene: TRBV7-2; CDR3aa: CASSAGTSGIRSYEQYF
v_gene: TRBV15; CDR3aa: CATRDSGRFHNEQFF
v_gene: TRBV6-6; CDR3aa: CASSYTARGRNTEAFF
v_gene: TRBV27; CDR3aa: CASSLGTGFDEQFF
v_gene: TRBV11-3; CDR3aa: CASSLAQKNEQYF
v_gene: TRBV9; CDR3aa: CASSERTSGIQETQYF
v_gene: TRBV19; CDR3aa: CASSIDPKAGSPNEQFF
v_gene: TRBV19; CDR3aa: CASSIVLGETQYF
v_gene: TRBV7-2; CDR3aa: CASSLVGQRTGELFF
v_gene: TRBV27; CDR3aa: CASSWRLDSRVYNEQFF
v_gene: TRBV27; CDR3aa: CASRLNGQGGSGGYTF
v_gene: TRBV28; CDR3aa: CASSLPGQHVEAFF
v_gene: TRBV7-2; CDR3aa: CASSLRFFSNTEAFF
v_gene: TRBV5-1; CDR3aa: CASSLGGLGYGYTF
v_gene: TRBV9; CDR3aa: CASSARAGVLYEQYF
v_gene: TRBV6-1; CDR3aa: CASSETKEDTQYF
v_gene: TRBV7-8; CDR3aa: CATSGTSGSFKQFF
v_gene: TRBV7-2; CDR3aa: CASSPEEGRHTQYF
v_gene: TRBV7-9; CDR3aa: CASSLASAYEQYF
v_gene: TRBV5-4; CDR3aa: CASSRGVTDTEAFF
v_gene: TRBV6-5; CDR3aa: CASRRLEQFF
v_gene: TRBV19; CDR3aa: CASSPGQSTGELFF
v_gene: TRBV28; CDR3aa: CASSMSGNTIYF
v_gene: TRBV7-2; CDR3aa: CASSLARYNEQFF
v_gene: TRBV2; CDR3aa: CASSFDRENEKLFF
v_gene: TRBV11-2; CDR3aa: CASRPGGPIKNEQFF
v_gene: TRBV5-4; CDR3aa: CASTKITGTDYEQYF
v_gene: TRBV10-2; CDR3aa: CASRLAGGRAGELFF
v_gene: TRBV19; CDR3aa: CASSDPGLLLSGANVLTF
v_gene: TRBV11-1; CDR3aa: CASSLVSGASSTDTQYF
v_gene: TRBV6-5; CDR3aa: CASSYEAGRNYEQYF
v_gene: TRBV10-2; CDR3aa: CASSIASARETQYF
v_gene: TRBV6-1; CDR3aa: CASRNPSGAEQYF
v_gene: TRBV18; CDR3aa: CASSPGGGYSYEQYF
v_gene: TRBV9; CDR3aa: CASSTGPGAEQFF
v_gene: TRBV5-1; CDR3aa: CASSFDGVIRLAGGRSEQFF
v_gene: TRBV18; CDR3aa: CASSPQGEKLFF
v_gene: TRBV5-1; CDR3aa: CASSLDSSGNYEQYF
v_gene: TRBV2; CDR3aa: CASTGDNMNTEAFF
v_gene: TRBV6-4; CDR3aa: CASSVTAKNIQYF
v_gene: TRBV5-6; CDR3aa: CASSLDQAGGGYNEQFF
v_gene: TRBV5-6; CDR3aa: CASSLAKVGNQPQHF
v_gene: TRBV5-1; CDR3aa: CASSLSYRVTEAFF
v_gene: TRBV6-1; CDR3aa: CASSSMRTGNQPQHF
v_gene: TRBV6-5; CDR3aa: CASSYWGRGRVEKLFF
v_gene: TRBV6-1; CDR3aa: CARETGWAVGTF